These T cell receptor beta chains were read from a single sample in a study of blood T cell repertoires in COVID-19. Assay used: immunoSEQ multiplex PCR; TCRdb lists only in-frame clones, some missing. The sample lists about 360,000 clones, 88% seen once, with roughly 2% in the top ten. Input material: PBMCs or T cells enriched from blood (not recorded which). The receptors were gathered from a woman aged 40 to 55 with acute COVID-19. Each CDR3 is given with its conserved first and last residue.

J gene: TRBJ1-2
V gene: TRBV27
CDR3 length: 17
CDR3 protein: CASSPSRTGTGLYGYTF

J gene: TRBJ1-1
V gene: TRBV4-1
CDR3 length: 15
CDR3 protein: CASSLLAGVNTEAFF

J gene: TRBJ2-1
V gene: TRBV5-1
CDR3 length: 13
CDR3 protein: CASSLAGSGEQFF

J gene: TRBJ2-3
V gene: TRBV5-1
CDR3 length: 11
CDR3 protein: CASTTGDTQYF

J gene: TRBJ2-3
V gene: TRBV6-5
CDR3 length: 14
CDR3 protein: CASIGGGPTDTQYF

J gene: TRBJ1-1
V gene: TRBV4-2
CDR3 length: 15
CDR3 protein: CASSREGQANTEAFF

J gene: TRBJ1-3
V gene: TRBV7-8
CDR3 length: 15
CDR3 protein: CASSPRTGGTDTIYF

J gene: TRBJ2-3
V gene: TRBV6-1
CDR3 length: 16
CDR3 protein: CASSGGTSGTPDTQYF

J gene: TRBJ2-2
V gene: TRBV9
CDR3 length: 15
CDR3 protein: CASTTSGDNTGELFF

J gene: TRBJ1-4
V gene: TRBV5-1
CDR3 length: 15
CDR3 protein: CASRRNRVEGEKLFF

J gene: TRBJ1-6
V gene: TRBV7-6
CDR3 length: 15
CDR3 protein: CASSLSQGAGSPLHF

J gene: TRBJ2-2
V gene: TRBV7-9
CDR3 length: 15
CDR3 protein: CASSPLTGYAGELFF

J gene: TRBJ1-1
V gene: TRBV20-1
CDR3 length: 10
CDR3 protein: CSARDMQAFF

J gene: TRBJ1-1
V gene: TRBV2
CDR3 length: 14
CDR3 protein: CASSVRTLIPGAFF

J gene: TRBJ1-2
V gene: TRBV19
CDR3 length: 12
CDR3 protein: CASSIAQRGYTF

J gene: TRBJ1-3
V gene: TRBV5-1
CDR3 length: 14
CDR3 protein: CASSLGGPANTIYF

J gene: TRBJ2-3
V gene: TRBV15
CDR3 length: 16
CDR3 protein: CATSRGGTGSADTQYF

J gene: TRBJ2-6
V gene: TRBV4-2
CDR3 length: 16
CDR3 protein: CASSQESGAGANVLTF

J gene: TRBJ2-7
V gene: TRBV4-1
CDR3 length: 15
CDR3 protein: CASSQELSGAVEQYF

J gene: TRBJ1-2
V gene: TRBV5-1
CDR3 length: 12
CDR3 protein: CASSFPGEFYTF

J gene: TRBJ1-5
V gene: TRBV7-8
CDR3 length: 13
CDR3 protein: CASSRTGYQPQHF

J gene: TRBJ1-1
V gene: TRBV11-2
CDR3 length: 17
CDR3 protein: CASSPPRLTVWNTEAFF

J gene: TRBJ2-7
V gene: TRBV6-5
CDR3 length: 14
CDR3 protein: CASKFPGTAYEQYF

J gene: TRBJ1-1
V gene: TRBV19
CDR3 length: 14
CDR3 protein: CASSSQGMNTEAFF

J gene: TRBJ1-5
V gene: TRBV19
CDR3 length: 15
CDR3 protein: CASSIEIGGNQPQHF

J gene: TRBJ1-3
V gene: TRBV24-1
CDR3 length: 17
CDR3 protein: CATSDGGADPRRDTIYF

J gene: TRBJ1-1
V gene: TRBV19
CDR3 length: 13
CDR3 protein: CASRDRGFSEAFF

J gene: TRBJ1-5
V gene: TRBV19
CDR3 length: 13
CDR3 protein: CASSGTGYQPQHF

J gene: TRBJ1-4
V gene: TRBV19
CDR3 length: 18
CDR3 protein: CASSIHIKATSTNEKLFF

J gene: TRBJ2-3
V gene: TRBV11-3
CDR3 length: 15
CDR3 protein: CASSSRGGRPDTQYF

J gene: TRBJ2-3
V gene: TRBV24-1
CDR3 length: 16
CDR3 protein: CATSDFTGQGADTQYF

J gene: TRBJ2-7
V gene: TRBV28
CDR3 length: 14
CDR3 protein: CASSAGVITYEQYF

J gene: TRBJ1-2
V gene: TRBV6-5
CDR3 length: 14
CDR3 protein: CASRNPHNYYGYTF

J gene: TRBJ2-6
V gene: TRBV19
CDR3 length: 15
CDR3 protein: CASQRQGFGANVLTF

J gene: TRBJ1-1
V gene: TRBV6-5
CDR3 length: 15
CDR3 protein: CTSSYEASLNTEAFF

J gene: TRBJ1-1
V gene: TRBV12-3/TRBV12-4
CDR3 length: 10
CDR3 protein: CASSFGGAFF

J gene: TRBJ1-3
V gene: TRBV7-8
CDR3 length: 15
CDR3 protein: CASSLVRESGNTIYF

J gene: TRBJ2-7
V gene: TRBV5-4
CDR3 length: 13
CDR3 protein: CASSLSSGGEQYF

J gene: TRBJ1-2
V gene: TRBV19
CDR3 length: 13
CDR3 protein: CACSMTGNYGYTF

J gene: TRBJ1-2
V gene: TRBV7-9
CDR3 length: 15
CDR3 protein: CASSTQDNPNYGYTF

J gene: TRBJ2-1
V gene: TRBV11-3
CDR3 length: 16
CDR3 protein: CASSSSGTGYLNEQFF

J gene: TRBJ2-3
V gene: TRBV24-1
CDR3 length: 16
CDR3 protein: CATSDRESLITDTQYF

J gene: TRBJ1-2
V gene: TRBV29-1
CDR3 length: 11
CDR3 protein: CSVGGDYGYTF

J gene: TRBJ2-3
V gene: TRBV5-1
CDR3 length: 15
CDR3 protein: CASSWGQGATDTQYF

J gene: TRBJ2-1
V gene: TRBV7-9
CDR3 length: 13
CDR3 protein: CASSYGTFNEQFF

J gene: TRBJ1-5
V gene: TRBV12-5
CDR3 length: 14
CDR3 protein: CASGFYPPGEPQHF

J gene: TRBJ2-3
V gene: TRBV6-5
CDR3 length: 15
CDR3 protein: CASTTIAGGADTQYF

J gene: TRBJ2-2
V gene: TRBV12-5
CDR3 length: 19
CDR3 protein: CASGLGGQPYRSNTGELFF

J gene: TRBJ1-4
V gene: TRBV5-1
CDR3 length: 14
CDR3 protein: CASSLGATNEKLFF

J gene: TRBJ2-2
V gene: TRBV10-1
CDR3 length: 15
CDR3 protein: CANSPLLGGTGELFF

J gene: TRBJ2-5
V gene: TRBV2
CDR3 length: 14
CDR3 protein: CASSGNRAQETQYF

J gene: TRBJ2-1
V gene: TRBV29-1
CDR3 length: 13
CDR3 protein: CSVAVAGGNEQFF

J gene: TRBJ1-2
V gene: TRBV29-1
CDR3 length: 15
CDR3 protein: CSVDGVRGARNGYTF

J gene: TRBJ2-1
V gene: TRBV6-5
CDR3 length: 16
CDR3 protein: CASSYSRQGFRNEQFF

J gene: TRBJ2-7
V gene: TRBV9
CDR3 length: 13
CDR3 protein: CASSVAGAGEQYF

J gene: TRBJ2-2
V gene: TRBV25-1
CDR3 length: 13
CDR3 protein: CASRGDYTGELFF

J gene: TRBJ1-1
V gene: TRBV11-2
CDR3 length: 12
CDR3 protein: CASSLVRAEAFF